This T cell receptor (beta chain) derives from a study of post-analysis software for immune sequencing data. Across the whole study: Relapsing-remitting, secondary progressive and progressive-relapsing multiple sclerosis courses were included.

The CDR3 is 15 residues long. CDR1 and CDR2 from the germline V gene are SGHAT and FQDESV (reference sequence). The trim removed 2 bases at V and 7 bases at J, leaving 10 bases unmatched. TCR beta cDNA libraries included unique molecular identifiers. The yield from roughly 1 to 10 million T cells was 500,000 or so cDNA molecules in total. TCRdb reprocessed the PCR reads with MiXCR, giving one entry per CDR3 protein. The sample gives about 820,000 distinct CDR3 sequences, roughly 58% of which show up once; approximately 4.5% is in the top ten. Points on this clonotype: Its antigen is not known.

General study findings and limits: The normalized Chao1 diversity of multiple sclerosis patients was significantly lower than that of controls. Patients carried five TRBV segments more frequently than controls did, and TRBV5-6, TRBV5-1 and TRBV20-1 were among them. Strong co-clustering by F measure was evident for samples that had been prepared in the same batch.

The genes are TRBV11-1 and TRBJ2-7; TRBD2 aligns across 8 bases. What was sequenced was blood. The clonotype was recovered from a girl aged 10 to 17 with multiple sclerosis. CDR3 amino acids: CASSLSGRVYGEQYF. In DNA, the CDR3 is TGTGCCAGCAGCTTATCCGGGAGGGTCTACGGGGAGCAGTACTTC.